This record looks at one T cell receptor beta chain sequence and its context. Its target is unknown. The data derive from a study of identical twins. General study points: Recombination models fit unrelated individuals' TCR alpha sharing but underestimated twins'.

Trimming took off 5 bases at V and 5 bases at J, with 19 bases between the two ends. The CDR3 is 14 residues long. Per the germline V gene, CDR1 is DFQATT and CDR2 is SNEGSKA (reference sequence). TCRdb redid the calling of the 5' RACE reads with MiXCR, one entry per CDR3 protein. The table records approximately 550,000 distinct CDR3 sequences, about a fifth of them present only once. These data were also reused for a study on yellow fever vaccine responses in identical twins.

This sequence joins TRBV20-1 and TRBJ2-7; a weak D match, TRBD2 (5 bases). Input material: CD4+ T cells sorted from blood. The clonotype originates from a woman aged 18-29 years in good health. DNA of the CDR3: TGCAGTGCTTCACGGACGGGAAGGGTGGACGAGCAGTACTTC. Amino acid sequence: CSASRTGRVDEQYF.